A single sample is the source of the 5 T cell receptor beta chains below, sequenced in a study of T cells expressing NK-cell markers. Reprocessing the 5' RACE reads, TCRdb reports a single entry for every CDR3 protein and omits DNA. The listing contains about 260,000 distinct CDR3 sequences. Sequencing input: blood T cells: a sorted CD56 or NKG2C T cell subset, CD4+ or CD8+ T cells, or bulk PBMC T cells (not recorded which). Every receptor here comes from a woman aged 18 to 69 in good health.

The V and J genes are TRBV11-2 and TRBJ2-2; with no DNA, the TCRdb D assignment of TRBD1 cannot be verified. Germline CDR1 SGHAT, CDR2 FQNNGV. The CDR3 is 15 amino acids. This CDR3 is CASSLVRGRTGELFF. Filled out from reference TRBV11-2 and TRBJ2-2, the complete variable domain reads EAGVAQSPRYKIIEKRQSVAFWCNPISGHATLYWYQQILGQGPKLLIQFQNNGVVDDSQLPKDRFSAERLKGVDSTLKIQPAKLEDSAVYLCASSLVRGRTGELFFGEGSRLTVL.

The CDR3: CASSQKYQETQYF. The rearrangement joins TRBV27 to TRBJ2-5. The germline V gene encodes CDR1 MNHEY and CDR2 SMNVEV (reference sequence). The CDR3 covers 13 residues.

V is TRBV7-9 and J is TRBJ2-3; TCRdb proposes TRBD2, but this gene call is untestable without DNA. The CDR3 totals 12 residues. Germline CDR1 reads SEHNR; CDR2 reads FQNEAQ (reference sequence). The CDR3 here is CASYNGGDTQYF. Full variable domain (missing parts from reference TRBV7-9 and TRBJ2-3): DTGVSQNPRHKITKRGQNVTFRCDPISEHNRLYWYRQTLGQGPEFLTYFQNEAQLEKSRLLSDRFSAERPKGSFSTLEIQRTEQGDSAMYLCASYNGGDTQYFGPGTRLTVL.

The chain uses TRBV12-3 or TRBV12-4 and TRBJ2-2. The CDR3 totals 14 residues. This chain's CDR3 is CASSSLPGTGELFF.

The chain combines TRBV29-1 with TRBJ2-7; TCRdb calls TRBD1, which cannot be checked without DNA. The CDR3 spans 12 residues. Germline CDR1 SQVTM, CDR2 ANQGSEA. The CDR3 here is CSVGRGTYEQYF.